A selection of T cell receptor beta chains follows, all from one sample in a study of blood T cell repertoires in COVID-19. Sequencing was performed with immunoSEQ multiplex PCR; in TCRdb, only in-frame clones are kept and a portion is missing. The repertoire consists of approximately 31,000 clones, with approximately 86% occurring once and the leading ten covering less than 7%. Specimen: peripheral blood. The receptors derive from a woman aged 80 or over with active or convalescent COVID-19. The CDR3 runs from the conserved cysteine through the conserved F or W. Each record gives: CDR3 protein, CDR3 DNA, clone size, V gene, D gene, J gene. A D gene is named only where the DNA matches it firmly. The size of a clone is reported for some rows only, either as once, few or many, or as a class for expanded clones.

CATSRDAGLGNRAEAFF,TGTGCCACCAGCAGAGATGCGGGTCTGGGTAATAGGGCTGAAGCTTTCTTT,-,TRBV15,-,TRBJ1-1
CASSPTSGVRDTQYF,TGCGCCAGCAGCCCGACTAGCGGGGTAAGGGATACGCAGTATTTT,-,TRBV5-1,TRBD2,TRBJ2-3
CASTPGLDPSGELFF,TGTGCCAGCACACCGGGACTAGACCCTTCTGGGGAGCTGTTTTTT,-,TRBV9,TRBD2,TRBJ2-2
CSASGPSGVYTQYF,TGCAGTGCTAGTGGTCCTAGCGGGGTGTATACGCAGTATTTT,-,TRBV20-1,TRBD2,TRBJ2-3
CASSPSRAPSGNTIYF,TGTGCCAGCTCACCATCCAGGGCCCCCTCTGGAAACACCATATATTTT,-,TRBV18,-,TRBJ1-3
CASSHPGTDTQYF,TGTGCCAGCAGCCATCCGGGTACTGATACGCAGTATTTT,few,TRBV4-2,-,TRBJ2-3
CASSRDTTYGYTF,TGCGCCAGCAGCAGGGACACTACTTATGGCTACACCTTC,-,TRBV5-1,-,TRBJ1-2
CASSLYQGYNSPLHF,TGTGCCAGCAGTTTATATCAGGGTTACAATTCACCCCTCCACTTT,few,TRBV28,-,TRBJ1-6
CASSFGTGGVSNQPQHF,TGTGCCAGCAGCTTTGGGACAGGGGGCGTCAGCAATCAGCCCCAGCATTTT,-,TRBV21-1,-,TRBJ1-5
CASRASGTDTQYF,TGTGCCAGCAGGGCTAGCGGCACAGATACGCAGTATTTT,-,TRBV13,-,TRBJ2-3
CASSLDYRSTDTQYF,TGTGCCAGCAGCTTGGACTATCGGAGCACAGATACGCAGTATTTT,-,TRBV5-4,-,TRBJ2-3
CASSPDRSTFKQYF,TGTGCCAGCAGCCCTGACAGGAGTACGTTCAAGCAGTACTTC,once,TRBV27,-,TRBJ2-7
CSVEWGRVTDTQYF,TGCAGCGTTGAATGGGGCAGGGTGACAGATACGCAGTATTTT,-,TRBV29-1,-,TRBJ2-3
CASYNRQGYTEAFF,TGTGCCAGCTACAATCGACAGGGATACACTGAAGCTTTCTTT,-,TRBV21-1,-,TRBJ1-1
CASSLQRGYTF,TGTGCCAGCAGCTTACAACGGGGCTACACCTTC,-,TRBV13,-,TRBJ1-2
CASSVATIGGVGNYGYTF,TGTGCCAGCAGCGTAGCTACGATCGGCGGGGTCGGCAACTATGGCTACACCTTC,-,TRBV9,-,TRBJ1-2
CASSEGTGPGHEKLFF,TGTGCCAGCAGTGAAGGGACAGGGCCAGGTCATGAAAAACTGTTTTTT,-,TRBV25-1,TRBD1,TRBJ1-4
CASSPQGAGSYNEQFF,TGTGCCAGCAGCCCCCAGGGGGCAGGTTCATACAATGAGCAGTTCTTC,-,TRBV7-8,TRBD1,TRBJ2-1
CASSWTGESYEQYF,TGTGCCAGCAGTTGGACAGGGGAGTCCTACGAGCAGTACTTC,-,TRBV2,TRBD1,TRBJ2-7
CASSPDIRENQPQHF,TGTGCCAGCAGCCCGGACATAAGGGAAAATCAGCCCCAGCATTTT,-,TRBV28,-,TRBJ1-5
CASGLQGVRGSGELFF,TGTGCTAGTGGTCTACAGGGGGTAAGGGGGTCCGGGGAGCTGTTTTTT,once,TRBV12-5,TRBD1,TRBJ2-2
CASTERQGRNEQFF,TGTGCCAGTACCGAAAGACAGGGTAGGAATGAGCAGTTCTTC,-,TRBV19,TRBD1,TRBJ2-1
CASSTRAGQQNYGYTF,TGCGCCAGCAGCACCCGTGCCGGACAGCAGAACTATGGCTACACCTTC,-,TRBV5-1,-,TRBJ1-2
CASSPPVGTLTPAFF,TGTGCCAGCTCACCACCGGTTGGCACCCTCACCCCAGCTTTCTTT,-,TRBV18,-,TRBJ1-1
CASSLNGAGTGNTIYF,TGTGCCAGCAGCTTAAATGGAGCGGGAACTGGAAACACCATATATTTT,once,TRBV7-3,-,TRBJ1-3
CASSQGSQGSTEAFF,TGTGCCAGCAGCCAAGGATCCCAGGGTAGTACTGAAGCTTTCTTT,-,TRBV3-1/TRBV3-2,-,TRBJ1-1
CASSPSRNQPQHF,TGTGCCAGCAGCCCTAGCCGAAATCAGCCCCAGCATTTT,-,TRBV11-2,-,TRBJ1-5
CASSLVPGKRGPATQYF,TGTGCCAGCAGCTTAGTTCCAGGCAAGCGGGGGCCTGCTACGCAGTATTTT,-,TRBV11-2,TRBD2,TRBJ2-3
CASVRGIADTQYF,TGTGCCAGCGTCCGGGGGATTGCAGATACGCAGTATTTT,-,TRBV12-3/TRBV12-4,-,TRBJ2-3
CASSIEPSAGYTF,TGTGCCAGTAGTATAGAACCCTCCGCGGGCTACACCTTC,-,TRBV19,-,TRBJ1-2
CATSDSTGAQYEKLFF,TGTGCCACCAGTGACTCAACAGGGGCCCAATATGAAAAACTGTTTTTT,-,TRBV24-1,TRBD1,TRBJ1-4
CASSPSTGEAFF,TGTGCCAGCTCACCAAGTACGGGTGAAGCTTTCTTT,-,TRBV18,-,TRBJ1-1
CASSSGTGGSPLHF,TGTGCCAGCAGTTCCGGGACAGGGGGATCACCCCTCCACTTT,-,TRBV28,TRBD1,TRBJ1-6
CASSIWGLGVPGELFF,TGTGCCAGTAGTATATGGGGACTAGGGGTTCCTGGGGAGCTGTTTTTT,-,TRBV19,TRBD2,TRBJ2-2
CASTRQGDANEKLFF,TGTGCCAGCACACGACAGGGGGATGCTAATGAAAAACTGTTTTTT,-,TRBV4-2,TRBD1,TRBJ1-4
CATSDHRQGNTEAFF,TGTGCCACCAGTGACCATAGACAGGGGAACACTGAAGCTTTCTTT,-,TRBV24-1,TRBD1,TRBJ1-1
CASSSRTGVVEKLFF,TGTGCCAGCAGTTCGCGGACAGGGGTCGTTGAAAAACTGTTTTTT,-,TRBV2,TRBD1,TRBJ1-4
CASTKGGRRGETQYF,TGTGCCAGCACTAAGGGCGGGAGAAGGGGAGAGACCCAGTACTTC,-,TRBV2,TRBD2,TRBJ2-5
CASSKGQSYNEQFF,TGTGCCAGTAGTAAGGGGCAATCCTACAATGAGCAGTTCTTC,-,TRBV19,-,TRBJ2-1
CASSAAGGAGAKNIQYF,TGTGCCAGCAGCGCCGCAGGGGGCGCGGGAGCCAAAAACATTCAGTACTTC,-,TRBV9,TRBD1,TRBJ2-4
CASSQADGTYNEQFF,TGCGCCAGCAGCCAAGCGGACGGGACCTACAATGAGCAGTTCTTC,few,TRBV4-1,-,TRBJ2-1
CASSLALEQYF,TGTGCCAGCAGCTTAGCTCTCGAGCAGTACTTC,-,TRBV7-9,-,TRBJ2-7
CASSRGQYYGYTF,TGTGCCAGCAGCCGGGGACAGTACTATGGCTACACCTTC,-,TRBV5-4,TRBD1,TRBJ1-2
CASSRSARDRSYNEQFF,TGTGCCAGCAGCCGAAGTGCACGGGACAGGAGTTACAATGAGCAGTTCTTC,-,TRBV11-2,TRBD1,TRBJ2-1
CAISESGQGNQPQHF,TGTGCCATCAGTGAGTCGGGACAGGGCAATCAGCCCCAGCATTTT,-,TRBV10-3,TRBD1,TRBJ1-5
CASSIGQGANNSPLHF,TGTGCCAGCAGCATCGGACAGGGGGCGAATAATTCACCCCTCCACTTT,once,TRBV28,TRBD1,TRBJ1-6